Included here is one TCR beta chain sequence, with context. The antigen it binds to is not known. Base qualities are missing; no much larger clone stands one base away. The immunoSEQ Assay, a bias-controlled multiplex PCR, was used to amplify TCRbeta CDR3 regions from genomic DNA. On the study's bioinformatics: Within the assay, amplification of reference gene primers was used to estimate how many nucleated cells each sample contained. To quantify the absolute abundance of each unique TCRbeta CDR3 rearrangement, sequence reads were collapsed and filtered. Productive Simpson clonality was computed per sample as the square root of Simpson's diversity index over productive rearrangements. The source is immuneACCESS, and TCRdb retained only in-frame sequences with V and J called. Part of the clones is not carried over; for the studies checked, unresolved V genes explain less than half of this, and the remainder is unexplained. V, J and clone size reflect that table, while D and trimming were determined from the DNA. Across this sample there are about 180,000 clones, with 88% seen only once. Of the sample, about 3.9% is held by the ten largest clones.

Including cysteine and phenylalanine, the CDR3 has 14 amino acids. Just CDR3 DNA is preserved here, 42 bases in frame from base 1. Deletion took 0 bases off V and 7 bases off J, with a span of 10 bases between the germline ends. Sequences LGHNA (CDR1) and YNFKEQ (CDR2) are obtained from the germline V gene. The collaborating institutions used their own protocols to collect whole blood in K2EDTA tubes. Collaborator samples were shipped for TCRbeta analysis as frozen whole blood, isolated PBMCs, or DNA extracted from either sample type. This entry comes from a study of blood T cell repertoires in COVID-19 (dated by TCRdb to 2018 to 2021). Notes on the research overall: Samples covering the acute and convalescent phases of COVID-19 were provided by collaborators in the United States, Italy and Spain. The material from the prospective study consisted of cDNA or gDNA derived from T cells, B-cell-depleted T cells, or PBMCs. HLA class I and class II types, where available, came from metadata supplied by the sample provider rather than from assay-based typing. A de-identified subject ID, COVID-19 status, age in years and sex were almost always included in the sample metadata. The samples were drawn from two sources: the first 160 participants of the ongoing ImmuneRACE study, and 1,200 or so subjects contributed by 6 global collaborators. The repertoires were released in a freely available public database meant as a resource for research on the immune response to SARS-CoV-2. Deeply sampled blood TCRbeta repertoires from subjects exposed to, actively infected with, or recovered from COVID-19 were included in the dataset. The study at large found these results: Clinical and demographic metadata were provided uncurated, with the amount varying by source and participant.

The rearranged segments are TRBV4-2 and TRBJ1-5, with no D gene named confidently. The clonotype comes from a woman aged 25-40 years with acute or convalescent COVID-19. The sample was peripheral blood. The nucleotide sequence is TGTGCCAGCAGCCAAGATCCTCTAGGCCAGCCCCAGCATTTT. It translates to CASSQDPLGQPQHF.